A single sample gave rise to the 17 T cell receptor beta chains below, sequenced in a study of T cell repertoires in cytomegalovirus infection. One entry per CDR3 protein, called by TCRdb with MiXCR from the reads. The table lists some 680,000 distinct CDR3 sequences, under 40% of them singletons, with roughly 2.9% in the top ten. Material: PBMCs. These receptors were collected from a human donor in good health (CMV status not recorded). Some clones in this sample may be carry-over from other donors' samples.

This clonotype was counted only a few times. The chain couples TRBV28 to TRBJ1-1, with D maybe TRBD1 (6 bases). Trimming left V 3 bases short and J 9 bases short, with 8 bases between. The germline V gene encodes CDR1 MDHEN and CDR2 SYDVKM. This CDR3 spans 11 amino acids. DNA of the CDR3: TGTGCCAGCAGTTTTCAGGGGAAAGCTTTCTTT. This translates into CASSFQGKAFF.

V is TRBV7-9 and J is TRBJ2-5, with 10 bases aligning to TRBD2. This CDR3 is 16 amino acids long. CDR1 SEHNR and CDR2 FQNEAQ come from the germline V gene (reference sequence). Unmatched junction bases numbered 9, after V lost 5 bases and J lost 3 bases. The CDR3 DNA is TGTGCCAGCAGCCCCACCGGCCTAGCGGGAGAAGAGACCCAGTACTTC. Its protein product is CASSPTGLAGEETQYF.

The genes are TRBV12-3 or TRBV12-4 and TRBJ2-5; the match to TRBD1 covers 7 bases. This CDR3 is 12 amino acids long. The ends lost 7 bases at V and 8 bases at J; junction bases unmatched: 7. This CDR3 is CASKGAPETQYF. In nucleotides, the CDR3 is TGTGCCAGCAAGGGGGCACCCGAAACCCAGTACTTC.

This chain links TRBV27 with TRBJ1-1, with 12 positions matching TRBD1. The V gene end was trimmed by 3 bases and the J gene end by 4 bases; junction bases not matched to a gene: 6. The CDR3 contains 16 residues. The germline gives CDR1 MNHEY, CDR2 SMNVEV (reference sequence). The CDR3 nucleotides are TGTGCCAGCAGTTTTTGGGACAGGGGGCCTTCCACTGAAGCTTTCTTT. Encoded protein: CASSFWDRGPSTEAFF.

This clonotype was detected a few times. A read error is likely, as this CDR3 ends without the conserved phenylalanine or tryptophan. The chain couples TRBV19 to TRBJ2-7; TRBD1 is a possible D gene (6 bases). V was trimmed by 9 bases and J by 4 bases, leaving 25 bases between them. CDR1 and CDR2 (germline): LNHDA, SQIVND (reference sequence). The CDR3 runs 16 residues. The CDR3 loop is CASAPGTSRIPYEQYS. The CDR3 region has the DNA TGTGCCAGCGCTCCGGGGACATCCCGAATACCATACGAGCAGTACTCC.

The V call is TRBV7-9, the J call TRBJ2-7; D is uncertain. The CDR3 extends over 14 amino acids. The V end lost 4 bases, the J end lost 2 bases, and 12 bases lay between the germline ends. CDR1 is SEHNR, CDR2 FQNEAQ, per germline (reference sequence). The CDR3 protein is CASSSPPDTYEQYF. CDR3 DNA sequence: TGTGCCAGCAGCTCCCCGCCAGACACCTACGAGCAGTACTTC.

The genes are TRBV29-1 and TRBJ2-5; possibly TRBD2 for D (8 bases). The CDR3 contains 13 residues. Germline CDR1 SQVTM, CDR2 ANQGSEA. Deletions cut 6 bases from V and 4 bases from J, with 15 bases between. CDR3 in DNA: TGCAGCGTGAAGGGGGCGGGGGGAGAGACCCAGTACTTC. Residues: CSVKGAGGETQYF.

This clonotype was seen a few times. The chain combines TRBV4-1 with TRBJ1-5, with 7 bases fitting TRBD1. Germline CDR1 is MGHRA and CDR2 is YSYEKL. The CDR3 has 16 amino acids. Germline trimming cut 0 bases from V and 4 bases from J; bases unmatched to any gene: 6. CDR3 protein: CASSQEGTALNQPQHF. The CDR3, as DNA: TGCGCCAGCAGCCAAGAGGGGACAGCTTTAAATCAGCCCCAGCATTTT.

The chain has TRBV28 and TRBJ2-3; weak D call: TRBD1 (8 bases). V lost 6 bases and J 0 bases, leaving 16 bases between the germline ends. The germline CDR1 and CDR2 sequences are MDHEN and SYDVKM. This CDR3 is 16 amino acids long. CDR3 amino acids: CASRARGRESTDTQYF. DNA for the CDR3: TGTGCCAGCAGAGCCAGGGGGCGGGAGAGCACAGATACGCAGTATTTT.

This chain uses TRBV14 with TRBJ2-5; a weak D match, TRBD1 (5 bases). The CDR3 consists of 15 residues. Trimming left V 0 bases short and J 2 bases short, with 10 bases between. Germline V CDR1 and CDR2: SGHDN, FVKESK. The CDR3 DNA is TGTGCCAGCAGCCAAGATGGGGCCGAACAAGAGACCCAGTACTTC. Translation: CASSQDGAEQETQYF.

This clonotype was counted ten times or more. The chain uses TRBV12-3 or TRBV12-4 and TRBJ2-5, with D maybe TRBD1 (6 bases). CDR3 length: 14 residues. The V and J ends lost 8 bases and 3 bases respectively, with 16 bases between them. The CDR3 DNA reads as TGTGCCAGCGTACCCACAGGGAGTGAAGAGACCCAGTACTTC. Translation: CASVPTGSEETQYF.

Only a few counts were recorded for this clonotype. This chain uses TRBV7-9 with TRBJ2-1; 7 bases are shared with TRBD1. The V segment lost 5 bases and the J segment 5 bases; nucleotides outside the gene matches: 9. This CDR3 region has 15 residues. Germline V CDR1 and CDR2: SEHNR, FQNEAQ (reference sequence). CDR3 DNA: TGTGCCAGCAGCCTCAACCAGGGGGAGAACAATGAGCAGTTCTTC. Protein: CASSLNQGENNEQFF.

This clonotype has a count of ten or more. The genes are TRBV7-8 and TRBJ1-5, with a possible D match to TRBD1 (5 bases). This CDR3 is 17 amino acids long. Per the germline V gene, CDR1 is SGHVS and CDR2 is FQNEAQ. The germline V and J ends were trimmed by 4 bases and 5 bases, with 21 bases remaining between them. Here the CDR3 DNA reads TGTGCCAGCAGCTCCCGAGGGTGGGGCCGGGTTGATCAGCCCCAGCATTTT. Protein product: CASSSRGWGRVDQPQHF.

The chain couples TRBV12-3 or TRBV12-4 to TRBJ1-5; TRBD1 is a possible D gene (5 bases). The length of the CDR3 is 15 residues. The V gene lost 1 base and the J gene lost 3 bases, with 10 bases spanning the gap. The CDR3 DNA follows: TGTGCCAGCAGTTTAGGGAGACAGTCCAATCAGCCCCAGCATTTT. Amino acids: CASSLGRQSNQPQHF.

This clonotype was counted between two and nine times. The rearrangement uses TRBV7-6 and TRBJ1-1, with D possibly being TRBD1 (6 bases). The CDR3 length is 16 residues. CDR1 and CDR2 from the germline V gene are SGHVS and FNYEAQ. V was clipped by 5 bases and J by 4 bases, with 20 bases between them. CDR3 coding DNA: TGTGCCAGCAGCCGGGGGGCAGGGCGCGTTGGCACTGAAGCTTTCTTT. Encoded protein: CASSRGAGRVGTEAFF.

In its sample, this clonotype was seen a few times. V is TRBV19 and J is TRBJ2-5; 12 bases fit TRBD2. CDR1 and CDR2 from the germline V gene are LNHDA and SQIVND (reference sequence). This CDR3 has 16 amino acids. The V gene end was trimmed by 3 bases and the J gene end by 4 bases; junction bases not matched to a gene: 6. This CDR3 is CASSIGLAGWRETQYF. The CDR3 DNA reads as TGTGCCAGTAGTATCGGACTAGCGGGGTGGAGAGAGACCCAGTACTTC.

Regarding this clonotype: No conserved phenylalanine or tryptophan is present at the end of the CDR3, so a read error is the likely explanation. V is TRBV7-2 and J is TRBJ2-1, with D possibly matching TRBD2 (5 bases). Germline V CDR1 and CDR2: SGHTA, FQGNSA. This CDR3 is 15 amino acids long. The CDR3 DNA sequence: TGTGCCAGCATCTTAAAGTACGCGGGTAGGAATGAGCAGTTCGTC. Translating it yields CASILKYAGRNEQFV.